A single sample gave rise to the 23 T cell receptor beta chains below, sequenced in a study of blood T cell repertoires in COVID-19. Clones were sequenced by immunoSEQ multiplex PCR, and TCRdb holds only the in-frame ones, with some missing. The table includes about 160,000 clones, 81% detected once. The sample was PBMCs or T cells enriched from blood (not recorded which). The receptors were gathered from a woman aged 40-49 years with acute COVID-19.

The chain employs TRBV12-3 or TRBV12-4 and TRBJ1-1; TRBD1 might be the D (6 bases). The CDR3 is 13 residues long. Trimming cost V 5 bases and J 1 base, with 8 bases left between them. CDR3 loop: CASSKDRNTEAFF. As DNA, the CDR3 is TGTGCCAGCAGTAAGGACAGGAACACTGAAGCTTTCTTT.

The gene calls are TRBV4-2 and TRBJ2-3; TRBD2 agrees at 9 bases. CDR1 is LGHNA and CDR2 is YNFKEQ in the germline V gene. This CDR3 region has 17 residues. With V trimmed by 0 bases and J by 5 bases, 9 bases remained unmatched. The CDR3 nucleotides read TGTGCCAGCAGCCAAGATGGGGGAGCGGGAGGCGGAGATACGCAGTATTTT. Its protein product is CASSQDGGAGGGDTQYF.

The chain has TRBV29-1 and TRBJ2-3; maybe TRBD2 (5 bases). This CDR3 has 11 amino acids. Trimming pared 7 bases from V and 8 bases from J, leaving 13 bases between. Germline loops: CDR1 SQVTM, CDR2 ANQGSEA. The CDR3 DNA follows: TGCAGCGCCTTGGAGGCGGGTACGCAGTATTTT. Translating gives CSALEAGTQYF.

The rearrangement uses TRBV2 and TRBJ1-4; unclear D gene. Between the trimmed V and J ends, which lost 3 bases and 4 bases, there was a span of 9 bases. CDR1 and CDR2 from the germline V gene are SNHLY and FYNNEI. The CDR3 contains 14 residues. The CDR3 loop reads CASSDSAYNEKLFF. The CDR3 DNA is TGTGCCAGCAGTGACAGCGCTTATAATGAAAAACTGTTTTTT.

The chain uses TRBV6-5 and TRBJ1-3; D is undetermined. Trimming took 7 bases from V and 2 from J, leaving 12 bases between them. Germline loops: CDR1 MNHEY, CDR2 SVGAGI. This CDR3 has 14 amino acids. The CDR3 spells CASNPERAGNTIYF. In DNA form, the CDR3 reads TGTGCCAGCAATCCAGAGAGGGCTGGAAACACCATATATTTT.

V gene TRBV6-5 combines with J gene TRBJ2-7; D is perhaps TRBD1 (6 bases). V was trimmed by 2 bases and J by 3 bases, leaving 14 bases between them. CDR1 is MNHEY, CDR2 SVGAGI, per germline. This CDR3 is 15 amino acids long. CDR3 loop: CASSYTRTAIYEQYF. DNA of the CDR3: TGTGCCAGCAGTTACACCCGGACAGCCATCTACGAGCAGTACTTC.

This clone was detected only once. The V call is TRBV7-9, the J call TRBJ1-2, with a weak D call TRBD1 (6 bases). Germline CDR1 SEHNR, CDR2 FQNEAQ (reference sequence). This CDR3 has 17 amino acids. V lost 5 bases to trimming and J lost 2 bases, with 21 bases between them. The CDR3 bases are TGTGCCAGCAGCCGCGCGTTACAGGGCTCCGAGAACTATGGCTACACCTTC. As protein: CASSRALQGSENYGYTF. The full variable domain, in which reference TRBV7-9 and TRBJ1-2 provide the parts outside the CDR3, is DTGVSQNPRHKITKRGQNVTFRCDPISEHNRLYWYRQTLGQGPEFLTYFQNEAQLEKSRLLSDRFSAERPKGSFSTLEIQRTEQGDSAMYLCASSRALQGSENYGYTFGSGTRLTVV.

This clone was detected only a few times. V is TRBV19 and J is TRBJ2-2; D remains unclear. CDR3 size: 15 residues. V dropped 3 bases and J dropped 4 bases, with 12 bases sitting between them. CDR1 and CDR2 (germline): LNHDA, SQIVND (reference sequence). This CDR3 reads CASSIGRVRTGELFF. CDR3 sequence (DNA): TGTGCCAGTAGTATCGGCCGGGTCCGCACCGGGGAGCTGTTTTTT. Together with reference TRBV19 and TRBJ2-2, the CDR3 gives the full variable domain: DGGITQSPKYLFRKEGQNVTLSCEQNLNHDAMYWYRQDPGQGLRLIYYSQIVNDFQKGDIAEGYSVSREKKESFPLTVTSAQKNPTAFYLCASSIGRVRTGELFFGEGSRLTVL.

The gene calls are TRBV4-2 and TRBJ2-3, with a possible D match to TRBD1 (6 bases). CDR1 and CDR2 from the germline V gene are LGHNA and YNFKEQ. The CDR3 covers 14 residues. Trimming cost V 1 base and J 4 bases, with 9 bases left between them. CDR3 sequence: CASSQAGHADTQYF. CDR3 DNA: TGTGCCAGCAGCCAAGCGGGACATGCAGATACGCAGTATTTT.

This rearrangement joins TRBV5-1 to TRBJ1-2; a possible D gene is TRBD1 (5 bases). V was clipped by 4 bases and J by 3 bases, with 10 bases between them. Germline V gene sequence: CDR1 SGHRS, CDR2 YFSETQ. The CDR3 extends over 13 amino acids. Here the CDR3 reads CASSPDTYYGYTF. CDR3 bases: TGCGCCAGCAGCCCGGACACTTACTATGGCTACACCTTC.

The sample holds a few counts of this clone. V and J are TRBV30 and TRBJ2-7, with D possibly TRBD1 on 6 matching bases. Trimming stripped 3 bases from V and 6 bases from J, with 15 bases between. Germline-derived CDR1 and CDR2 are GTSNPN and SVGIG (reference sequence). This CDR3 spans 13 amino acids. CDR3 sequence reads: CAWSGTPKSEQYF. The CDR3 DNA reads TGTGCCTGGAGCGGGACACCTAAGTCCGAGCAGTACTTC. The full variable domain, in which reference TRBV30 and TRBJ2-7 provide the parts outside the CDR3, is SQTIHQWPATLVQPVGSPLSLECTVEGTSNPNLYWYRQAAGRGLQLLFYSVGIGQISSEVPQNLSASRPQDRQFILSSKKLLLSDSGFYLCAWSGTPKSEQYFGPGTRLTVT.

V usage is TRBV24-1 and J usage is TRBJ2-1; 7 bases are a match to TRBD2. Germline loops: CDR1 KGHDR, CDR2 SFDVKD. The ends lost 3 bases at V and 2 bases at J; junction bases unmatched: 6. This CDR3 is built from 16 residues. In DNA, the CDR3 is TGTGCCACCAGTGATCCCCGACTAGCCGCCTACAATGAGCAGTTCTTC. Translated: CATSDPRLAAYNEQFF.

V and J are TRBV5-4 and TRBJ1-3; the match to TRBD1 covers 7 bases. CDR3 length: 15 residues. Trimming took 3 bases from V and 2 from J; bases not matched to a gene: 5. Per the germline V gene, CDR1 is SGHNT and CDR2 is YYREEE (reference sequence). The CDR3 nucleotides are TGTGCCAGCAGCTCGGCCGGGACAGCTGGAAACACCATATATTTT. Encoded protein: CASSSAGTAGNTIYF.

The rearrangement joins TRBV6-5 to TRBJ1-4, with a possible D match to TRBD1 (6 bases). CDR1 MNHEY and CDR2 SVGAGI come from the germline V gene. Trimming took 2 bases from V and 7 from J, leaving 14 bases between them. This CDR3 region has 15 residues. CDR3 in amino acids: CASSYGQGSGEKLFF. In nucleotides, the CDR3 is TGTGCCAGCAGTTACGGGCAGGGGTCGGGTGAAAAACTGTTTTTT.

CDR3 in amino acids: CASTANTGELFF. The CDR3 coding sequence is TGTGCCAGCACAGCGAACACCGGGGAGCTGTTTTTT. The chain employs TRBV6-4 and TRBJ2-2; D gene ambiguous. The germline CDR1 and CDR2 sequences are MRHNA and SNTAGT. This CDR3 has 12 amino acids. V lost 7 bases, J lost 0 bases, and 3 bases lay in between.

The V call is TRBV5-1, the J call TRBJ2-2, with TRBD2 matching over 10 bases. Trimming took 3 bases from V and 3 from J; bases not matched to a gene: 2. This CDR3 comprises 15 residues. The germline V gene encodes CDR1 SGHRS and CDR2 YFSETQ. CDR3 nucleotides: TGCGCCAGCAGCTATAGCGGGGGGTACACCGGGGAGCTGTTTTTT. This translates into CASSYSGGYTGELFF.

The genes are TRBV7-2 and TRBJ2-3, with D tentatively TRBD2 (7 bases). The V gene's germline CDR1 is SGHTA and CDR2 FQGNSA. V was clipped by 4 bases and J by 1 base, with 21 bases between them. The CDR3 sequence is 18 residues long. The CDR3 DNA sequence: TGTGCCAGCAGCTCCCAAGGCTTCGGCGGGGGCCGCACAGATACGCAGTATTTT. This codes for CASSSQGFGGGRTDTQYF.

The chain carries TRBV7-3 and TRBJ1-2, with a possible D match to TRBD1 (5 bases). The germline V gene encodes CDR1 SGHTA and CDR2 FQGTGA. V lost 4 bases and J lost 4, with 16 bases in between. CDR3 length equals 15 residues. DNA for the CDR3: TGTGCCAGCAGCTATAATACTGGGGGGATCTATGGCTACACCTTC. Its translation is CASSYNTGGIYGYTF.

This clone was seen a handful of times. The V call is TRBV5-1, the J call TRBJ2-3; D may be TRBD2 (5 bases). From germline, CDR1 is SGHRS and CDR2 YFSETQ. Trimming shortened V by 3 bases and J by 5 bases, and 16 bases separated the two germline ends. This CDR3 has 15 residues. CDR3 sequence: CASSWTGGEGDTQYF. The CDR3 region has the DNA TGCGCCAGCAGCTGGACTGGCGGTGAAGGAGATACGCAGTATTTT.

CDR3: CASSGPRTPTGDSYNEQFF. The CDR3 nucleotides read TGTGCCAGCAGTGGCCCACGGACACCGACGGGGGACTCCTACAATGAGCAGTTCTTC. This sequence joins TRBV2 and TRBJ2-1; possibly TRBD2 for D (6 bases). Looked up from germline, CDR1 is SNHLY and CDR2 is FYNNEI. The CDR3 consists of 19 residues. V shed 4 bases and J shed 0 bases, with 22 bases lying between them.

The chain joins TRBV6-4 to TRBJ1-6; D gene ambiguous. Between the trimmed V and J ends, which lost 2 bases and 8 bases, there was a span of 7 bases. The CDR3 consists of 13 residues. Germline V CDR1 and CDR2: MRHNA, SNTAGT. The CDR3 coding sequence is TGTGCCAGCAGTGACAGCTTATATTCACCCCTCCACTTT. This codes for CASSDSLYSPLHF.

The V gene is TRBV9, the J gene TRBJ1-1; D is possibly TRBD1 (6 bases). Germline V lookup: CDR1 SGDLS, CDR2 YYNGEE. V was shortened by 0 bases and J by 2 bases, with 8 bases between the two germline ends. The CDR3 is made up of 14 amino acids. CDR3 DNA sequence: TGTGCCAGCAGCGTAGAACAGGGCAACACTGAAGCTTTCTTT. Amino acids: CASSVEQGNTEAFF.

V usage is TRBV7-9 and J usage is TRBJ2-7; weak D call: TRBD2 (6 bases). The germline V gene encodes CDR1 SEHNR and CDR2 FQNEAQ (reference sequence). The length of the CDR3 is 14 residues. Trimming took 0 bases from V and 1 from J, leaving 7 bases between them. Here the CDR3 DNA reads TGTGCCAGCAGCTTAGCTAGCGGATCCTACGAGCAGTACTTC. The encoded protein is CASSLASGSYEQYF.